One sample yielded the 21 T cell receptor beta chains listed below, sequenced in a study of T cells after yellow fever vaccination. TCRdb reanalysed the 5' RACE reads using MiXCR and keeps one entry per CDR3 protein. This sample has some 420,000 distinct CDR3 sequences, with 18% found just once. The source was PBMCs, collected before the yellow fever booster vaccination. Receptors were obtained from a man between 18 and 35 years old who received the YFV17D yellow fever vaccine.

This chain links TRBV18 with TRBJ1-1; the D is unclear. The CDR3 spans 16 residues. The V end was cut by 3 bases, the J end by 3 bases, with 17 bases between. Germline V lookup: CDR1 KGHSH, CDR2 LQKENI. DNA of the CDR3: TGTGCCAGCTCACCCCTCGTGGTAGGGCGGGACACTGAAGCTTTCTTT. As protein: CASSPLVVGRDTEAFF.

This clonotype appeared a few times. This chain joins TRBV2 and TRBJ1-4; D unresolved. The CDR3 runs 12 residues. The V gene lost 7 bases and the J gene lost 6 bases, with 9 bases spanning the gap. Germline V gene data show CDR1 as SNHLY and CDR2 as FYNNEI. CDR3 protein: CASTGEDEKLFF. The CDR3 region has the DNA TGTGCCAGCACCGGGGAGGATGAAAAACTGTTTTTT.

This clonotype was counted only a few times. The V and J genes are TRBV5-1 and TRBJ2-1; the D gene is possibly TRBD1 (6 bases). The CDR3 extends over 15 amino acids. V lost 0 bases and J 3 bases, leaving 10 bases between the germline ends. From germline, CDR1 is SGHRS and CDR2 YFSETQ. The CDR3 here is CASSLVSRGYNEQFF. The CDR3 coding sequence is TGCGCCAGCAGCTTGGTATCCAGGGGCTACAATGAGCAGTTCTTC.

This clonotype was observed a few times. Here the CDR3 DNA reads TGCGCCAGCAGGGGAACATACAATGAGCAGTTCTTC. It is translated as CASRGTYNEQFF. The rearrangement links TRBV4-1 to TRBJ2-1; D is unresolved. Germline CDR1 reads MGHRA; CDR2 reads YSYEKL. The V and J ends lost 6 bases and 4 bases respectively, with 7 bases between them. The CDR3 has 12 amino acids.

This clonotype has a handful of counts. CDR3 region: CATSRATGASTEAFF. CDR3 DNA sequence: TGTGCCACCAGCAGAGCGACCGGGGCTTCCACTGAAGCTTTCTTT. V and J are TRBV15 and TRBJ1-1; D is perhaps TRBD1 (5 bases). CDR3 length equals 15 residues. Germline V CDR1 and CDR2: LNHNV, YYDKDF (reference sequence). V shed 1 base and J shed 4 bases, with 13 bases lying between them.

This clonotype was seen a handful of times. The V and J genes are TRBV12-3 or TRBV12-4 and TRBJ1-1, with D perhaps TRBD1 (6 bases). This CDR3 spans 13 amino acids. V was clipped by 3 bases and J by 6 bases, with 11 bases between them. The CDR3 is CASSFYREAEAFF. In DNA form, the CDR3 reads TGTGCCAGCAGTTTTTACAGGGAGGCTGAAGCTTTCTTT.

The chain is built from TRBV7-2 and TRBJ2-5, with 11 positions matching TRBD2. V shed 3 bases and J 5 bases; nucleotides not matched to a gene: 2. Germline V gene data show CDR1 as SGHTA and CDR2 as FQGNSA. The CDR3 is made up of 14 amino acids. The CDR3 loop reads CASSLTSGEETQYF. The CDR3 nucleotides read TGTGCCAGCAGCTTGACTAGCGGGGAGGAGACCCAGTACTTC.

The chain employs TRBV12-3 or TRBV12-4 and TRBJ2-2, with 12 positions matching TRBD2. The CDR3 runs to 16 residues. The trim removed 6 bases at V and 2 bases at J, leaving 4 bases unmatched. The CDR3 sequence is CASRPSGGGNTGELFF. In DNA form, the CDR3 reads TGTGCCAGCAGGCCTAGCGGGGGGGGCAACACCGGGGAGCTGTTTTTT.

This clonotype has only a few counts. The chain couples TRBV7-9 to TRBJ2-1; 7 bases are shared with TRBD1. CDR3 length equals 14 residues. J gave up 2 bases and V 4 bases, and 2 bases lay outside the gene matches. Looked up from germline, CDR1 is SEHNR and CDR2 is FQNEAQ (reference sequence). For the CDR3, the DNA is TGTGCCAGCAGCTGGGACAGAACCTACAATGAGCAGTTCTTC. It translates to CASSWDRTYNEQFF. Full variable domain (rest looked up from reference TRBV7-9 and TRBJ2-1): DTGVSQNPRHKITKRGQNVTFRCDPISEHNRLYWYRQTLGQGPEFLTYFQNEAQLEKSRLLSDRFSAERPKGSFSTLEIQRTEQGDSAMYLCASSWDRTYNEQFFGPGTRLTVL.

The rearrangement joins TRBV7-9 to TRBJ2-1; a weak D match, TRBD2 (6 bases). The CDR3 spans 13 residues. Germline V gene data show CDR1 as SEHNR and CDR2 as FQNEAQ (reference sequence). Between the trimmed V and J ends, which lost 7 bases and 8 bases, there was a span of 15 bases. DNA for the CDR3: TGTGCCAGCACCTTCTGGGGCGGGGATGAGCAGTTCTTC. It is translated as CASTFWGGDEQFF.

This rearrangement joins TRBV5-1 to TRBJ2-6; no clear D. This CDR3 contains 17 residues. Trimming removed 0 bases at V and 0 bases at J, with 10 bases between. Germline V gives CDR1 SGHRS, CDR2 YFSETQ. The CDR3 sequence is CASSLAGTSSGANVLTF. CDR3 coding DNA: TGCGCCAGCAGCTTGGCCGGCACGAGCTCTGGGGCCAACGTCCTGACTTTC.

This clonotype was picked up many times. The gene calls are TRBV4-3 and TRBJ2-3; tentative D call: TRBD2 (6 bases). V lost 5 bases and J lost 4, with 13 bases in between. Germline assignment: CDR1 LGHNA and CDR2 YSLEER. There are 14 residues in the CDR3. The CDR3 sequence: CASSSGREPDTQYF. CDR3 DNA sequence: TGCGCCAGCAGCTCGGGACGGGAGCCAGATACGCAGTATTTT.

This clonotype was recorded a few times. This sequence joins TRBV27 and TRBJ1-5, with a tentative D call TRBD1 (6 bases). V was shortened by 0 bases and J by 16 bases, with 16 bases between the two germline ends. The CDR3 length is 13 residues. Germline CDR1 reads MNHEY; CDR2 reads SMNVEV (reference sequence). This CDR3 reads CASSLSGGPMEHF. In DNA, the CDR3 is TGTGCCAGCAGTTTATCCGGGGGCCCGATGGAACATTTT.

This clonotype was seen a handful of times. The chain couples TRBV6-1 to TRBJ2-7; D is tentatively TRBD1 or TRBD2 (6 bases each). The CDR3 spans 15 residues. Trimming removed 7 bases from V and 0 bases from J, with 16 bases in between. Germline CDR1 MNHNS, CDR2 SASEGT. CDR3 DNA: TGTGCCAGCAATGTTGAGGGGGGTAGCTCCTACGAGCAGTACTTC. Protein: CASNVEGGSSYEQYF.

This sequence joins TRBV20-1 and TRBJ1-2; perhaps TRBD1 as D (6 bases). This CDR3 contains 13 residues. CDR1 and CDR2 from the germline V gene are DFQATT and SNEGSKA (reference sequence). V lost 4 bases to trimming and J lost 4 bases, with 13 bases between them. In DNA form, the CDR3 reads TGCAGTGCTACAGCCACGGGGGCCTATGGCTACACCTTC. This gives the protein CSATATGAYGYTF.

This sequence joins TRBV27 and TRBJ2-3; 9 bases line up with TRBD2. The CDR3 runs 15 residues. Germline V gives CDR1 MNHEY, CDR2 SMNVEV (reference sequence). V gave up 4 bases and J gave up 5 bases; unmatched junction bases: 7. CDR3 in DNA: TGTGCCAGCAGTTCCTCAGCGGGGGGCGGAGATACGCAGTATTTT. It codes for CASSSSAGGGDTQYF.

This clonotype was found many times. Mismatch with germline at one junction end may stem from a read error. In nucleotides, the CDR3 is TGTGCCAGCAGTTTGCCGGCGGATACGCAGTATTTT. Protein: CASSLPADTQYF. The genes are TRBV5-1 and TRBJ2-3; D remains ambiguous. CDR3 length: 12 residues. Germline assignment: CDR1 SGHRS and CDR2 YFSETQ.

Only a few counts were recorded for this clonotype. The V call is TRBV4-1, the J call TRBJ2-1; 9 bases map to TRBD1. Germline values: CDR1 MGHRA, CDR2 YSYEKL. This CDR3 has 13 residues. After removal of 2 bases from V and 10 bases from J, the junction contained 3 bases not matched to a gene. The CDR3 here is CASSQRTGDEQFF. The CDR3 nucleotides are TGCGCCAGCAGCCAACGGACAGGGGACGAGCAGTTCTTC.

This clonotype turned up a few times. The rearrangement uses TRBV5-1 and TRBJ1-2; 7 bases map to TRBD1. Germline V gene data show CDR1 as SGHRS and CDR2 as YFSETQ. Trimming removed 4 bases from V and 3 bases from J; junction bases left unmatched: 6. The CDR3 is 14 residues long. The CDR3 loop is CASSLTGRDYGYTF. The DNA of the CDR3 is TGCGCCAGCAGCCTGACAGGGAGAGACTATGGCTACACCTTC. Looking up the rest from reference TRBV5-1 and TRBJ1-2 gives the full variable domain: KAGVTQTPRYLIKTRGQQVTLSCSPISGHRSVSWYQQTPGQGLQFLFEYFSETQRNKGNFPGRFSGRQFSNSRSEMNVSTLELGDSALYLCASSLTGRDYGYTFGSGTRLTVV.

This chain joins TRBV7-6 and TRBJ2-1, with TRBD2 matching 13 bases. Germline V gives CDR1 SGHVS, CDR2 FNYEAQ. The V segment lost 5 bases and the J segment 5 bases; nucleotides outside the gene matches: 9. The CDR3 is 17 amino acids. CDR3 protein: CASSEELAGGPDNEQFF. CDR3 in DNA: TGTGCCAGCAGCGAGGAACTAGCGGGGGGGCCCGACAATGAGCAGTTCTTC.

The V call is TRBV4-1, the J call TRBJ1-2; the D gene is possibly TRBD1 (5 bases). The CDR3 sequence is 16 residues long. Deletions cut 1 base from V and 8 bases from J, with 20 bases between. The germline gives CDR1 MGHRA, CDR2 YSYEKL. The CDR3 region is CASSQVAPREGPGYTF. The DNA of the CDR3 is TGCGCCAGCAGCCAAGTTGCTCCCAGGGAGGGTCCGGGCTACACCTTC.